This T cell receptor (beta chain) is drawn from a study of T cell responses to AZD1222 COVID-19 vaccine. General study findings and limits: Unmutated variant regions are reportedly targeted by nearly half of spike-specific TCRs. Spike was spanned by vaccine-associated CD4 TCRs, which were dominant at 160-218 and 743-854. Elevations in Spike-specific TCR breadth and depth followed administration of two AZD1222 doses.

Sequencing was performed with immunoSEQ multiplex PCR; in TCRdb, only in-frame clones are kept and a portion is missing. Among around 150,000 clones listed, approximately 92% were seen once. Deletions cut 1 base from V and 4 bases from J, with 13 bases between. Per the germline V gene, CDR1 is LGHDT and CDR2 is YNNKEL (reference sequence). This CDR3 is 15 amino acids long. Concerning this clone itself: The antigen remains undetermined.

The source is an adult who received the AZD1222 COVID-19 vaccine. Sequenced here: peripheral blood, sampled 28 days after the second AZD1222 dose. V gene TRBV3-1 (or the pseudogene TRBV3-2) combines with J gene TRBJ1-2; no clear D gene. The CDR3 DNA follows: TGTGCCAGCAGCCAAGGGGATCGGGCAAGCTATGGCTACACCTTC. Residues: CASSQGDRASYGYTF.